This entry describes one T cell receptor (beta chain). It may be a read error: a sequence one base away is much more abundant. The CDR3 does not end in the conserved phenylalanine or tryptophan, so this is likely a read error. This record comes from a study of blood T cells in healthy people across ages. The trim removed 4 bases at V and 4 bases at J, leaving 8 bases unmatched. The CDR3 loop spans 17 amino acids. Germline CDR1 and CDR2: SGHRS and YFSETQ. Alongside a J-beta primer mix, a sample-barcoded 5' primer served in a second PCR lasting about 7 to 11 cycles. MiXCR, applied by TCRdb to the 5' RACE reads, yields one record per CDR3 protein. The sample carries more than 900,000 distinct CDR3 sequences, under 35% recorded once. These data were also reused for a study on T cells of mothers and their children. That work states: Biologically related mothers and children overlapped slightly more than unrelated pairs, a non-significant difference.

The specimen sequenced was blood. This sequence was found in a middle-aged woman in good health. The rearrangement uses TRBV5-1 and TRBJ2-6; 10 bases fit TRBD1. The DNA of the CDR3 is TGCGCCAGCAGCCCCCTGACAGGGGGCGCCGGGGCCAACGTCCTGACTTAC. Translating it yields CASSPLTGGAGANVLTY.